These 9 T cell receptor beta chains originate from one sample sequenced in a study of response to subunit inactivated influenza vaccine. One entry per CDR3 protein results from TCRdb running MiXCR on the RT-PCR reads. The sample holds about 520,000 distinct CDR3 sequences, about 10% seen once. The source was PBMCs from blood, collected roughly 46 days after vaccination. These receptors originate from a man aged 50-59 years who received an inactivated influenza vaccine.

The table lists this clonotype with a few counts. The chain employs TRBV7-2 and TRBJ2-5, with 9 bases matching TRBD1. V shed 5 bases and J 5 bases; nucleotides not matched to a gene: 6. Per germline, CDR1 SGHTA and CDR2 FQGNSA. The CDR3 has 14 residues. CDR3 residues: CASSKQGAEETQYF. CDR3 bases: TGTGCCAGCAGCAAACAGGGGGCTGAGGAGACCCAGTACTTC. Full variable domain (rest looked up from reference TRBV7-2 and TRBJ2-5): GAGVSQSPSNKVTEKGKDVELRCDPISGHTALYWYRQSLGQGLEFLIYFQGNSAPDKSGLPSDRFSAERTGGSVSTLTIQRTQQEDSAVYLCASSKQGAEETQYFGPGTRLLVL.

This clonotype was seen many times. This chain links TRBV4-3 with TRBJ2-2; TRBD1 matches 9 bases. V shed 1 base, J shed 6 bases, and the junction held 6 bases outside the gene matches. CDR3 length equals 16 residues. CDR1 and CDR2 (germline): LGHNA, YSLEER. The CDR3 DNA follows: TGCGCCAGCAGCCAAGGAGGGACAGGGTTGCCCGGGGAGCTGTTTTTT. This codes for CASSQGGTGLPGELFF.

This clonotype was seen many times. The V and J genes are TRBV5-1 and TRBJ2-3; 8 bases agree with TRBD2. CDR1 is SGHRS and CDR2 is YFSETQ in the germline V gene. The CDR3 covers 17 residues. With 3 bases clipped from V and 0 bases from J, the junction kept 9 bases outside the gene matches. CDR3 coding DNA: TGCGCCAGCAGCTATTACACTAGCGGTACTAGCACAGATACGCAGTATTTT. It encodes CASSYYTSGTSTDTQYF. Full variable domain (remainder filled in from reference TRBV5-1 and TRBJ2-3): KAGVTQTPRYLIKTRGQQVTLSCSPISGHRSVSWYQQTPGQGLQFLFEYFSETQRNKGNFPGRFSGRQFSNSRSEMNVSTLELGDSALYLCASSYYTSGTSTDTQYFGPGTRLTVL.

The table lists this clonotype with many counts. The rearrangement uses TRBV29-1 and TRBJ2-5; D is possibly TRBD1 or TRBD2 (6 bases each). The CDR3 is 13 residues long. Trimming shortened V by 4 bases and J by 5 bases, and 14 bases separated the two germline ends. CDR1 and CDR2 from the germline V gene are SQVTM and ANQGSEA. CDR3 nucleotides: TGCAGCGTTGCTGGGGGGCTTGTGGAGACCCAGTACTTC. Its protein is CSVAGGLVETQYF.

The sample holds many counts of this clonotype. This CDR3 is CASSLEGQGARNEQFF. The CDR3 DNA sequence: TGCGCCAGCAGCTTGGAGGGACAGGGGGCTCGCAATGAGCAGTTCTTC. V and J are TRBV5-1 and TRBJ2-1; 12 bases are shared with TRBD1. The CDR3 has 16 amino acids. Per germline, CDR1 SGHRS and CDR2 YFSETQ. V lost 0 bases, J lost 6 bases, and 4 bases stayed unmatched.

The chain couples TRBV19 to TRBJ2-1; a weak D match, TRBD2 (6 bases). Trimming removed 3 bases at V and 0 bases at J, with 12 bases between. The CDR3 covers 16 residues. Per the germline V gene, CDR1 is LNHDA and CDR2 is SQIVND (reference sequence). The CDR3 coding sequence is TGTGCCAGTAGTATTTCGTTAGCGGCCTCCTACAATGAGCAGTTCTTC. This sequence encodes CASSISLAASYNEQFF.

This clonotype has more than one count but fewer than ten. The V and J genes are TRBV7-2 and TRBJ2-1; possible D gene TRBD2, 5 bases. The V and J ends lost 2 bases and 4 bases respectively, with 9 bases between them. Germline CDR1 is SGHTA and CDR2 is FQGNSA. The CDR3 extends over 14 amino acids. CDR3 amino acids: CASSLIRGYNEQFF. CDR3 sequence (DNA): TGTGCCAGCAGCTTAATACGGGGTTACAATGAGCAGTTCTTC.

This clonotype was seen many times. This chain links TRBV5-1 with TRBJ2-1; 7 positions match TRBD2. Losses at the gene ends were 3 bases for V and 6 bases for J; bases not matched to a gene: 6. The CDR3 spans 14 residues. Germline CDR1 SGHRS, CDR2 YFSETQ. The CDR3 DNA is TGCGCCAGCAGCTCCGGACTAGATCTCAATGAGCAGTTCTTC. Translated, it gives CASSSGLDLNEQFF.

The chain employs TRBV5-5 and TRBJ2-3, with 7 bases aligning to TRBD1. The junction had 11 bases not matched to a gene; V was cut back by 0 bases and J by 7 bases. This CDR3 contains 16 residues. Germline V gene data show CDR1 as SGHKS and CDR2 as YYEKEE (reference sequence). The CDR3 bases are TGTGCCAGCAGCTTGGAAGGGGGCCGAGGGGTAAATACGCAGTATTTT. This gives the protein CASSLEGGRGVNTQYF.